The clone carrying this TCR beta chain was detected a few times. What it binds is not known. TCRdb processed the RT-PCR reads anew with MiXCR; each CDR3 protein has one entry. The sample includes about 160,000 distinct CDR3 sequences, approximately 10% of them seen just once. This CDR3 region has 16 residues. The ends were cut back, 1 base at V and 0 bases at J, with 12 bases in the middle. CDR1 and CDR2 (germline): KGHSH, LQKENI. These data are taken from a study of response to subunit inactivated influenza vaccine. Whole-study results and caveats: New T cells are recruited in small numbers by each seasonal influenza vaccination, according to the authors' suggestion.

Sequenced here: non-naive T cells sorted from PBMCs, sampled around seven weeks after vaccination. The J gene is TRBJ1-1, the V gene TRBV18; a weak D match, TRBD1 (5 bases). The sequence derives from a man aged 50 to 60 who received an inactivated influenza vaccine. The CDR3 coding sequence is TGTGCCAGCTCACCACAGGGGCCCGAATTGAACACTGAAGCTTTCTTT. Its translation: CASSPQGPELNTEAFF.